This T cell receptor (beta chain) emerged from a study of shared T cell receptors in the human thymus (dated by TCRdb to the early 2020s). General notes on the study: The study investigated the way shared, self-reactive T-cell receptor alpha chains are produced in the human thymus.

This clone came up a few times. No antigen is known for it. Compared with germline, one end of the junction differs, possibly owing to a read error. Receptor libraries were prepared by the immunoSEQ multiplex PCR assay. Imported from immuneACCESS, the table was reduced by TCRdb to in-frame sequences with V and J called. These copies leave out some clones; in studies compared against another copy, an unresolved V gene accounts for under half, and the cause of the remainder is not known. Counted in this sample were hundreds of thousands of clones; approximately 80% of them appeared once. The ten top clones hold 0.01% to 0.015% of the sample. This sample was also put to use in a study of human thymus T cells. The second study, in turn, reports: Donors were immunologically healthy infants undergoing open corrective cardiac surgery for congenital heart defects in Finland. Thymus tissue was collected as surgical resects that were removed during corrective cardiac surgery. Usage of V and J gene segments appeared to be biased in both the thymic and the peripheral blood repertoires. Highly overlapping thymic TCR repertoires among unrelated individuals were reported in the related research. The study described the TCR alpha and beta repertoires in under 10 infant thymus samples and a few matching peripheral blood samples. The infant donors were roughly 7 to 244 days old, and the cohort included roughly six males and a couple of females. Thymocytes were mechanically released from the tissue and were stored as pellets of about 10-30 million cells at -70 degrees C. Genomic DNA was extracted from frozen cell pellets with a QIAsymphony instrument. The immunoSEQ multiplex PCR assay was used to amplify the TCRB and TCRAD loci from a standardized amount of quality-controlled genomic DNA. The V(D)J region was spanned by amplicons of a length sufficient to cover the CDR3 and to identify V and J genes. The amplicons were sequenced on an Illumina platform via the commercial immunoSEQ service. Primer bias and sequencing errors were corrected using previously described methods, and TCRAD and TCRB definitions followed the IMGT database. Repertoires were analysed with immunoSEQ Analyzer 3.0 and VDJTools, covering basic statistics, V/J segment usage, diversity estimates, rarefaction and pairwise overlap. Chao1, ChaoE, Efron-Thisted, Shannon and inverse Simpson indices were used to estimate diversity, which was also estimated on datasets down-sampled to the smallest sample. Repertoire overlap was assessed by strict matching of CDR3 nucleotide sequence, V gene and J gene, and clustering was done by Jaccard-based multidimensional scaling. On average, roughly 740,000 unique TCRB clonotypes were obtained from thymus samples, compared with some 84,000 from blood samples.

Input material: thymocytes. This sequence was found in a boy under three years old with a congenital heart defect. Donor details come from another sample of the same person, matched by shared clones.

The sequenced DNA: TGTGCTAGCAGCCCCTCCGGGAGCATTGCAGATACGCAGTATTTT. Its coded protein is CASSPSGSIADTQYF. The chain is made from TRBV7-7 and TRBJ2-3; the D gene is perhaps TRBD2, on 6 matching bases. Measured from the cysteine to the phenylalanine, the CDR3 is 15 residues long. Here the CDR3 DNA is all that survives: 45 bases in frame from base 1. For CDR1 and CDR2, the germline V gene (reference sequence) lists SSHAT and FNYEAQ.